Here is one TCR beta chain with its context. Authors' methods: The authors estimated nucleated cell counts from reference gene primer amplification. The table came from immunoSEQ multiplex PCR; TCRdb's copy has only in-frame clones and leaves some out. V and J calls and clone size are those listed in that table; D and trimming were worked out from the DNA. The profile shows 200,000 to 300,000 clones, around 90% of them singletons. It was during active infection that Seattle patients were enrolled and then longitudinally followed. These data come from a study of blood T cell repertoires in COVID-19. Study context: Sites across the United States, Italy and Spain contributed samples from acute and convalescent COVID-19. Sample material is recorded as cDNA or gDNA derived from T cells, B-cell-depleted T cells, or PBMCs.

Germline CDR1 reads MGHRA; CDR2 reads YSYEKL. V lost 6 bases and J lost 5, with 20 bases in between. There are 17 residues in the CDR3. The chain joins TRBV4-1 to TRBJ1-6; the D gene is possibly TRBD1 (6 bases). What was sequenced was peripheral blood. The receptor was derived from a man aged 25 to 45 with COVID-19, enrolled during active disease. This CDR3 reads CASSAEGGGAHNSPLHF. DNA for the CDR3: TGCGCCAGCAGTGCTGAAGGGGGGGGCGCCCATAATTCACCCCTCCACTTT.